A single sample gave rise to the 27 T cell receptor beta chains below, sequenced in a study of T-cell memory formation after mild COVID-19 (dated by TCRdb to about 2021). The library relied on 5' RACE. Sequencer: Illumina NovaSeq 6000. TCRdb itself trimmed the public reads at Q25 with fastp, ran MiXCR and retained productive beta chains. Each CDR3 protein gets just one entry, which takes the most common genes and DNA from the rows behind it. In all, the sample holds about 390,000 distinct CDR3 sequences, and 15% to 20% of those were seen once. Together, the top ten hold roughly 21% of the sample. Sequencing used PBMCs or a T cell subset sorted from them (not recorded which). These TCRs come from a man aged 18-30 years who had mild COVID-19 (a few samples of this study predate the infection). The sample titles of this study are shuffled in the database, so cell type and time point are left out; the donor was told from shared clones.

This clonotype showed up just a few times. The CDR3 DNA follows: TGCAGTGCACTCGCGGGGGGGCTAGAGACCCAGTACTTC. It translates to CSALAGGLETQYF. This chain links TRBV20-1 with TRBJ2-5; the match to TRBD2 covers 9 bases. There are 13 residues in the CDR3. V lost 6 bases, J lost 4 bases, and 6 bases stayed unmatched. CDR1 DFQATT and CDR2 SNEGSKA come from the germline V gene (reference sequence).

The rearrangement joins TRBV9 to TRBJ1-2; D perhaps matches TRBD1 (5 bases). This CDR3 spans 15 amino acids. Trimming stripped 0 bases from V and 8 bases from J, with 17 bases between. Germline CDR1 SGDLS, CDR2 YYNGEE. Here the CDR3 DNA reads TGTGCCAGCAGCGTAGCCAAATCCCAGGGTAACGGCTACACCTTC. This encodes CASSVAKSQGNGYTF.

This chain links TRBV5-1 with TRBJ1-6; 9 bases map to TRBD1. With V trimmed by 4 bases and J by 9 bases, 14 bases remained unmatched. This CDR3 has 17 amino acids. Germline lookup yields CDR1 SGHRS and CDR2 YFSETQ. This chain's CDR3 is CASSPRRTGEKGSPLHF. The CDR3 bases are TGCGCCAGCAGCCCGCGTAGGACAGGGGAAAAGGGTTCACCCCTCCACTTT.

The genes are TRBV9 and TRBJ2-5; D unclear. The CDR3 totals 14 residues. Germline V gene lookup returns CDR1 SGDLS and CDR2 YYNGEE. The ends were cut back, 0 bases at V and 1 base at J, with 7 bases in the middle. CDR3 nucleotides: TGTGCCAGCAGCGTAGATGCGCGCCAAGAGACCCAGTACTTC. As protein: CASSVDARQETQYF.

For the CDR3, the DNA is TGTGCCAGCAGCCAGCAGGGGACGAGCTCCTATAATTCACCCCTCCACTTT. Amino acids: CASSQQGTSSYNSPLHF. The chain recombines TRBV27 with TRBJ1-6, with D possibly matching TRBD1 (6 bases). The CDR3 runs 17 residues. Trimming stripped 6 bases from V and 0 bases from J, with 15 bases between. Per the germline V gene, CDR1 is MNHEY and CDR2 is SMNVEV (reference sequence).

This clonotype appeared a few times. The V call is TRBV18, the J call TRBJ1-1, with D hard to call. Trimming cost V 2 bases and J 4 bases, with 14 bases left between them. Germline V gives CDR1 KGHSH, CDR2 LQKENI. The CDR3 runs to 15 residues. In DNA, the CDR3 is TGTGCCAGCTCACCAATGAGGAGCTGGGGCACTGAAGCTTTCTTT. Amino acid sequence: CASSPMRSWGTEAFF. Looking up the rest from reference TRBV18 and TRBJ1-1 gives the full variable domain: NAGVMQNPRHLVRRRGQEARLRCSPMKGHSHVYWYRQLPEEGLKFMVYLQKENIIDESGMPKERFSAEFPKEGPSILRIQQVVRGDSAAYFCASSPMRSWGTEAFFGQGTRLTVV.

The chain has TRBV7-8 and TRBJ2-1, with a possible D match to TRBD1 (6 bases). V lost 5 bases and J lost 7, with 12 bases in between. Looked up from germline, CDR1 is SGHVS and CDR2 is FQNEAQ. CDR3 length: 13 amino acids. The CDR3 nucleotides are TGTGCCAGCAGCGCCCGGCAGGGGAATGAGCAGTTCTTC. Its translation is CASSARQGNEQFF.

The rearrangement joins TRBV12-3 or TRBV12-4 to TRBJ1-5, with D hard to call. The CDR3 contains 14 residues. The V and J ends lost 5 bases and 6 bases respectively, with 14 bases between them. The CDR3 is CASSKGQVRQPQHF. CDR3 DNA sequence: TGTGCCAGCAGTAAAGGGCAGGTCCGTCAGCCCCAGCATTTT.

This chain joins TRBV29-1 and TRBJ1-1, with D tentatively TRBD1 (5 bases). Germline CDR1 and CDR2: SQVTM and ANQGSEA. The V end lost 4 bases, the J end lost 7 bases, and 13 bases lay between the germline ends. This CDR3 is built from 12 residues. CDR3 sequence: CSVVHGGNEAFF. In DNA, the CDR3 is TGCAGCGTTGTTCACGGGGGGAATGAAGCTTTCTTT.

The chain links TRBV7-2 to TRBJ2-4, with 8 nucleotides matching TRBD1. The CDR3 is 15 amino acids. J gave up 3 bases and V 4 bases, and 5 bases lay outside the gene matches. CDR1 and CDR2 from the germline V gene are SGHTA and FQGNSA. The CDR3 region has the DNA TGTGCCAGCAGCTATGTGGACAGGGTCAAAAACATTCAGTACTTC. Translating gives CASSYVDRVKNIQYF. Full variable domain (rest looked up from reference TRBV7-2 and TRBJ2-4): GAGVSQSPSNKVTEKGKDVELRCDPISGHTALYWYRQSLGQGLEFLIYFQGNSAPDKSGLPSDRFSAERTGGSVSTLTIQRTQQEDSAVYLCASSYVDRVKNIQYFGAGTRLSVL.

The genes are TRBV10-3 and TRBJ1-5; D is perhaps TRBD1 (5 bases). Germline values: CDR1 ENHRY, CDR2 SYGVKD. The CDR3 contains 13 residues. With 4 bases removed from V and 1 base from J, the gap between germline ends came to 5 bases. The CDR3 is CAISGGSNQPQHF. DNA for the CDR3: TGTGCCATCAGTGGGGGCAGCAATCAGCCCCAGCATTTT.

This clonotype occurred a few times. The chain couples TRBV10-3 to TRBJ2-5, with 7 bases that match TRBD1. V dropped 5 bases and J dropped 1; count of bases not matched to a gene: 1. The germline V gene encodes CDR1 ENHRY and CDR2 SYGVKD. This CDR3 comprises 13 residues. The CDR3 DNA reads as TGTGCCATCAGTTGGGACAGCCAAGAGACCCAGTACTTC. It yields the protein CAISWDSQETQYF.

In its sample, this clonotype was seen a few times. The rearrangement uses TRBV5-1 and TRBJ2-3, with D tentatively TRBD2 (7 bases). Trimming cost V 4 bases and J 2 bases, with 17 bases left between them. The V gene's germline CDR1 is SGHRS and CDR2 YFSETQ. The CDR3 is 16 amino acids. CDR3 sequence: CASSHVGRGPTDTQYF. CDR3 bases: TGCGCCAGCAGCCACGTCGGGCGGGGGCCCACAGATACGCAGTATTTT.

The chain combines TRBV19 with TRBJ1-2, with D possibly being TRBD1 (6 bases). Trimming took 7 bases from V and 4 from J, leaving 22 bases between them. CDR3 length equals 16 residues. Per germline, CDR1 LNHDA and CDR2 SQIVND (reference sequence). CDR3 region: CASNQLTGIGGYGYTF. As DNA, the CDR3 is TGTGCCAGTAACCAGCTAACAGGGATTGGCGGCTATGGCTACACCTTC.

The chain has TRBV6-6 and TRBJ2-7; TRBD2 agrees at 9 bases. This CDR3 spans 15 amino acids. Per germline, CDR1 MNHNY and CDR2 SVGAGI (reference sequence). V dropped 2 bases and J dropped 2; count of bases not matched to a gene: 4. The CDR3 DNA reads TGTGCCAGCAGTTACGCGGGGGGGGTAACCTACGAGCAGTACTTC. Translation gives CASSYAGGVTYEQYF.

The genes are TRBV28 and TRBJ2-7; D is uncertain. Germline lookup yields CDR1 MDHEN and CDR2 SYDVKM. V dropped 6 bases and J dropped 0 bases, with 12 bases sitting between them. The CDR3 runs to 14 residues. DNA for the CDR3: TGTGCCAGCAGCCGAAGCCATGCCTCCTACGAGCAGTACGTC. The encoded protein is CASSRSHASYEQYV.

This clonotype was seen repeatedly, ten times or more. V is TRBV5-1 and J is TRBJ2-3, with 9 bases lining up with TRBD1. CDR1 is SGHRS, CDR2 YFSETQ, per germline. The CDR3 spans 16 residues. J was trimmed by 4 bases and V by 5 bases; bases with no gene match: 11. This chain's CDR3 is CASSLSPGQGADTQYF. The CDR3 DNA sequence: TGCGCCAGCAGTCTTTCCCCGGGACAGGGCGCAGATACGCAGTATTTT.

This clonotype was seen a few times. The CDR3 coding sequence is TGTGCCAGCAGCCCCGGGACAGGGGGGGAATTCGAGCCCCAGCATTTT. It encodes CASSPGTGGEFEPQHF. The chain has TRBV7-9 and TRBJ1-5; 11 bases agree with TRBD1. Germline loops: CDR1 SEHNR, CDR2 FQNEAQ (reference sequence). V trimming: 5 bases; J trimming: 8 bases; junction bases outside the gene matches: 11. The CDR3 extends over 16 amino acids.

The chain carries TRBV4-1 and TRBJ2-7; 9 bases map to TRBD2. CDR1 is MGHRA and CDR2 is YSYEKL in the germline V gene. The V segment lost 5 bases and the J segment 5 bases; nucleotides outside the gene matches: 13. The length of the CDR3 is 16 residues. CDR3: CASSGRGASGDHEQYF. The CDR3 DNA is TGCGCCAGCAGCGGCCGGGGGGCTAGCGGGGACCACGAGCAGTACTTC.

This clonotype was recorded a few times. This chain joins TRBV5-1 and TRBJ2-3; D perhaps matches TRBD2 (6 bases). V gave up 3 bases and J gave up 6 bases, with 11 bases separating them. This CDR3 is 13 amino acids long. Germline lookup yields CDR1 SGHRS and CDR2 YFSETQ. CDR3 loop: CASSSRGDDTQYF. The CDR3 DNA follows: TGCGCCAGCAGCTCTCGCGGGGACGATACGCAGTATTTT.

This clonotype showed up just a few times. V and J are TRBV4-2 and TRBJ2-2; a possible D gene is TRBD1 (5 bases). Germline V gene data show CDR1 as LGHNA and CDR2 as YNFKEQ. The ends were cut back, 1 base at V and 1 base at J, with 7 bases in the middle. This CDR3 has 15 residues. The CDR3, as DNA: TGTGCCAGCAGCCAAGCAGGGATGAACACCGGGGAGCTGTTTTTT. Its protein product is CASSQAGMNTGELFF.

This clonotype appeared a single time. The chain is built from TRBV16 and TRBJ1-1; 12 bases agree with TRBD1. This CDR3 has 15 amino acids. CDR1 and CDR2 from the germline V gene are KGHSY and FQNENV. V shed 6 bases, J shed 4 bases, and the junction held 6 bases outside the gene matches. CDR3 residues: CASSRDRGLVTEAFF. CDR3 sequence (DNA): TGTGCCAGCAGTCGGGACAGGGGGCTGGTCACTGAAGCTTTCTTT.

This clonotype was detected only a few times. The chain uses TRBV15 and TRBJ2-1; 7 nucleotides agree with TRBD2. The CDR3 has 13 amino acids. Germline CDR1 LNHNV, CDR2 YYDKDF (reference sequence). The J segment lost 14 bases and the V segment lost 5 bases, leaving 12 bases of the junction unmatched. The CDR3 DNA reads TGTGCCACCAGCTCACCCCCGACTAGCACGGAGTTCTTC. It encodes CATSSPPTSTEFF.

J is TRBJ2-7 and V is TRBV6-2 or TRBV6-3; TRBD2 agrees at 8 bases. Unmatched junction bases numbered 10, after V lost 5 bases and J lost 4 bases. The germline V gene has CDR1 MNHEY and CDR2 SVGEGT. The CDR3 runs 15 residues. The CDR3 is CASSRRPGLVYEQYF. The CDR3 DNA reads as TGTGCCAGCAGTAGAAGGCCGGGACTAGTTTACGAGCAGTACTTC.

This rearrangement joins TRBV19 to TRBJ2-3; D remains ambiguous. Trimming shortened V by 8 bases and J by 0 bases, and 15 bases separated the two germline ends. Germline V gene data show CDR1 as LNHDA and CDR2 as SQIVND (reference sequence). This CDR3 spans 15 amino acids. The CDR3 DNA is TGTGCCAGTTGCCCCGAACACCCCAGCACAGATACGCAGTATTTT. This translates into CASCPEHPSTDTQYF. Based on the CDR3 plus reference TRBV19 and TRBJ2-3, the full variable domain is DGGITQSPKYLFRKEGQNVTLSCEQNLNHDAMYWYRQDPGQGLRLIYYSQIVNDFQKGDIAEGYSVSREKKESFPLTVTSAQKNPTAFYLCASCPEHPSTDTQYFGPGTRLTVL.

The chain carries TRBV20-1 and TRBJ1-2; TRBD1 matches at 8 bases. V dropped 0 bases and J dropped 4; count of bases not matched to a gene: 7. Germline values: CDR1 DFQATT, CDR2 SNEGSKA (reference sequence). The length of the CDR3 is 15 residues. CDR3 DNA: TGCAGTGCTAGAGACAGGGGGCAGACGTTCTATGGCTACACCTTC. Its protein is CSARDRGQTFYGYTF.

The chain uses TRBV7-2 and TRBJ2-7; weak D call: TRBD2 (5 bases). V was trimmed by 0 bases and J by 2 bases, leaving 11 bases between them. CDR3 length equals 15 residues. Germline lookup yields CDR1 SGHTA and CDR2 FQGNSA. The CDR3: CASSLALVGAYEQYF. CDR3 DNA sequence: TGTGCCAGCAGCTTAGCGCTGGTCGGGGCCTACGAGCAGTACTTC.